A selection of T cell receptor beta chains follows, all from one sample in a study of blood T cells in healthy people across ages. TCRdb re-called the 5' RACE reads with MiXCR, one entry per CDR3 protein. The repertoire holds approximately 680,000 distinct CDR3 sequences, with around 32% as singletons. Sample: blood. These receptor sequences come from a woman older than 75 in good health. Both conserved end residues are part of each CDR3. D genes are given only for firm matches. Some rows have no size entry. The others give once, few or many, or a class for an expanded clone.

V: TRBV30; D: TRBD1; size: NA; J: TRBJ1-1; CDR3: CAWCQHRRDRKNTEAFF; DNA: TGTGCCTGGTGTCAACACCGCCGGGACAGAAAGAACACTGAAGCTTTCTTT
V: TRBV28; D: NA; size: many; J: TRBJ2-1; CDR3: CASSVGALVGFF; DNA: TGTGCCAGCAGCGTCGGAGCTCTAGTAGGGTTCTTC
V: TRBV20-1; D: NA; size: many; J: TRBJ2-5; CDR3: CSANGGSQETQYF; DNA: TGCAGTGCCAACGGTGGTAGCCAAGAGACCCAGTACTTC
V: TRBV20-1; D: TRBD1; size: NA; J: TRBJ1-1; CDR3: CSARQGANTEAFF; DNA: TGCAGTGCTAGACAGGGGGCGAACACTGAAGCTTTCTTT
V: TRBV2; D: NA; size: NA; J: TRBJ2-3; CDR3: CASSEALWTRSADTRYF; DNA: TGTGCAAGCAGTGAAGCGCTATGGACCCGGAGCGCAGATACGCGGTATTTT
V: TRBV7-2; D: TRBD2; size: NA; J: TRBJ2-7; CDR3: CASSPTSGERHEQYF; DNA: TGTGCCAGCAGCCCCACTAGCGGGGAGAGGCATGAGCAGTACTTC
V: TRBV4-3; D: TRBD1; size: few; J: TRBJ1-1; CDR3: CASSPGTGVTEAFF; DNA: TGCGCCAGCAGCCCCGGGACAGGGGTAACTGAAGCTTTCTTT
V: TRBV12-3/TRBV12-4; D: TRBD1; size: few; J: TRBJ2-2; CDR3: CASWQGAQTGELFF; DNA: TGTGCCAGCTGGCAGGGGGCGCAAACCGGGGAGCTGTTTTTT
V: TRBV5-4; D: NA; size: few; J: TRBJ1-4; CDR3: CASSPGPATNEKRFF; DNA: TGTGCCAGCAGCCCGGGACCTGCAACTAATGAAAAACGGTTTTTT
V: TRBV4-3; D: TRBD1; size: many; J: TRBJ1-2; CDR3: CASSHQAGGGYTF; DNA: TGCGCCAGCAGCCACCAAGCAGGGGGTGGCTACACCTTC
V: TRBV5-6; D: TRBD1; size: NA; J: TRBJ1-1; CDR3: CASSFDRVAEAFF; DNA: TGTGCCAGCAGCTTTGACAGGGTCGCTGAAGCTTTCTTT
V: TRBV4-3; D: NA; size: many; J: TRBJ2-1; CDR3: CASSQDVRTNLEQFF; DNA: TGCGCCAGCAGCCAAGATGTTAGGACGAACCTTGAGCAGTTCTTC
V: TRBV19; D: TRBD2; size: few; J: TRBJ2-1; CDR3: CASRAASGQNEQFF; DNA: TGTGCCAGTAGGGCGGCTAGCGGGCAAAATGAGCAGTTCTTC
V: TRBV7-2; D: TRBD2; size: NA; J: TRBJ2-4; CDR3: CASSLGPSGRAGDIQYF; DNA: TGTGCCAGCAGCTTAGGGCCTAGTGGGAGGGCCGGTGACATTCAGTACTTC
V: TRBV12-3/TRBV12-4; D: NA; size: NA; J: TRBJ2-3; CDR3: CASSLRPSDAQYF; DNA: TGTGCCAGCAGTTTACGGCCTTCAGATGCGCAGTATTTT
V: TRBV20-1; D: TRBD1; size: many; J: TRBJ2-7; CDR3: CSVARGDRDEQYF; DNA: TGCAGTGTCGCAAGAGGGGACAGGGACGAGCAGTACTTC
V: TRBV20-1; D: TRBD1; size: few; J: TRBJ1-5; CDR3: CSGGTDHSNQPQHF; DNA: TGCAGTGGTGGGACAGATCATAGCAATCAGCCCCAGCATTTT
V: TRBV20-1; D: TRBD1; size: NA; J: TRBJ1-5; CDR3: CSAQDRGSNQPQHF; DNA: TGCAGTGCTCAGGACAGGGGCAGCAATCAGCCCCAGCATTTT
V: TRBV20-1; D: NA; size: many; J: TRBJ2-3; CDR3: CSARDRGGHVTDTQYF; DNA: TGCAGTGCTAGAGATCGAGGAGGGCATGTCACAGATACGCAGTATTTT
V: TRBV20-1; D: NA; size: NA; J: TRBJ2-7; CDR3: CSVPEGEGRFRYEQYF; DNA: TGCAGTGTCCCGGAGGGGGAGGGCCGTTTTAGGTACGAGCAGTACTTC
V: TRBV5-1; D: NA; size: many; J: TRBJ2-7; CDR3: CASSWGVSPYEQYF; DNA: TGCGCCAGCAGCTGGGGGGTCTCCCCCTACGAGCAGTACTTC
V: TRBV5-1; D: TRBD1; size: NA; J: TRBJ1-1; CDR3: CASQRTGDTNEAFF; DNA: TGCGCCAGCCAACGGACAGGAGATACTAATGAAGCTTTCTTT
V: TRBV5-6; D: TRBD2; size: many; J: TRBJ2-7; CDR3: CASSFRVAGVHEQYF; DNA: TGTGCCAGCAGCTTCAGAGTAGCGGGGGTCCACGAGCAGTACTTC
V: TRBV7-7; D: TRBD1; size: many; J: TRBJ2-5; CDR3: CASSLHRGQETQYF; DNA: TGTGCCAGCAGCTTACACAGGGGACAAGAGACCCAGTACTTC
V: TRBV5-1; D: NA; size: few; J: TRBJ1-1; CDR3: CASSLRVLGEPEAFF; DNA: TGCGCCAGCAGCTTGAGGGTTCTGGGAGAACCTGAAGCTTTCTTT